The 13 T cell receptor beta chains reported below all come from one sample, sequenced in a study of blood T cell repertoires in COVID-19. The data were produced by immunoSEQ multiplex PCR, yet TCRdb's version contains in-frame clones alone and is incomplete. The sample has over 200,000 clones, approximately 83% seen once; the top ten hold roughly 1.3%. The source material was peripheral blood. These receptors came from a woman in her twenties or thirties with COVID-19, enrolled during active disease.

The chain's CDR3 is CAISTGDEQFF. CDR3 DNA: TGTGCCATCAGCACAGGGGATGAGCAGTTCTTC. The gene calls are TRBV10-3 and TRBJ2-1, with 7 nucleotides matching TRBD1. This CDR3 comprises 11 residues. With 6 bases clipped from V and 8 bases from J, the junction kept 1 base outside the gene matches. Germline CDR1 ENHRY, CDR2 SYGVKD.

V is TRBV29-1 and J is TRBJ1-2; 8 bases match TRBD1. The length of the CDR3 is 12 residues. V dropped 8 bases and J dropped 1; count of bases not matched to a gene: 3. Germline V gene data show CDR1 as SQVTM and CDR2 as ANQGSEA. CDR3 region: CSTDRGNYGYTF. The DNA of the CDR3 is TGCAGCACTGACAGGGGTAACTATGGCTACACCTTC.

The genes are TRBV19 and TRBJ2-7; unclear D gene. V was pared by 3 bases and J by 2 bases, with 8 bases between. Germline lookup yields CDR1 LNHDA and CDR2 SQIVND (reference sequence). The CDR3 length is 13 residues. The CDR3 coding sequence is TGTGCCAGTAGTATCCAACAGACCTACGAGCAGTACTTC. Translated: CASSIQQTYEQYF.

The chain links TRBV10-3 to TRBJ2-3; possibly TRBD1 for D (5 bases). V was shortened by 2 bases and J by 1 base, with 10 bases between the two germline ends. In germline, CDR1 is ENHRY, CDR2 SYGVKD. The CDR3 runs to 15 residues. The CDR3, as DNA: TGTGCCATCAGTGAGCAGGGCTTGGGCACAGATACGCAGTATTTT. It codes for CAISEQGLGTDTQYF.

This clone was counted ten times or more. The chain couples TRBV6-1 to TRBJ1-2; 10 bases fit TRBD1. With V trimmed by 1 base and J by 5 bases, 4 bases remained unmatched. The germline V gene encodes CDR1 MNHNS and CDR2 SASEGT. The length of the CDR3 is 15 residues. In DNA form, the CDR3 reads TGTGCCAGCAGTGAAGAAGGGACAGGGGCTTATGGCTACACCTTC. This translates into CASSEEGTGAYGYTF.

This clone was counted once. This sequence joins TRBV11-2 and TRBJ1-3, with D uncertain. The germline V gene has CDR1 SGHAT and CDR2 FQNNGV. The CDR3 sequence is 12 residues long. Deletions cut 2 bases from V and 5 bases from J, with 4 bases between. CDR3 residues: CASSLSRNTIYF. DNA of the CDR3: TGTGCCAGCAGCTTATCCAGAAACACCATATATTTT. Looking up the rest from reference TRBV11-2 and TRBJ1-3 gives the full variable domain: EAGVAQSPRYKIIEKRQSVAFWCNPISGHATLYWYQQILGQGPKLLIQFQNNGVVDDSQLPKDRFSAERLKGVDSTLKIQPAKLEDSAVYLCASSLSRNTIYFGEGSWLTVV.

V is TRBV18 and J is TRBJ2-7; weak D call: TRBD1 (6 bases). The V and J ends lost 5 bases and 6 bases respectively, with 11 bases between them. This CDR3 is built from 12 residues. Germline assignment: CDR1 KGHSH and CDR2 LQKENI. The chain's CDR3 is CASSWTETEQYF. In DNA form, the CDR3 reads TGTGCCAGCTCATGGACAGAGACCGAGCAGTACTTC.

The rearrangement uses TRBV6-1 and TRBJ1-6; TRBD1 agrees at 7 bases. Germline loops: CDR1 MNHNS, CDR2 SASEGT. CDR3 length: 14 amino acids. After removal of 2 bases from V and 13 bases from J, the junction contained 8 bases not matched to a gene. CDR3 amino acids: CASSERQGEAPLHF. CDR3 sequence (DNA): TGTGCCAGCAGTGAACGGCAGGGGGAAGCTCCCCTCCACTTT.

The genes are TRBV5-4 and TRBJ2-7, with 9 bases fitting TRBD1. Looked up from germline, CDR1 is SGHNT and CDR2 is YYREEE (reference sequence). The CDR3 runs 15 residues. The ends lost 0 bases at V and 3 bases at J; junction bases unmatched: 4. The CDR3 protein is CASSLAPGQGYEQYF. The DNA for the CDR3 is TGTGCCAGCAGCTTGGCCCCGGGACAGGGCTACGAGCAGTACTTC.

The chain employs TRBV24-1 and TRBJ2-5; tentative D call: TRBD2 (5 bases). This CDR3 comprises 14 residues. The ends were cut back, 4 bases at V and 4 bases at J, with 12 bases in the middle. Germline CDR1 reads KGHDR; CDR2 reads SFDVKD. As DNA, the CDR3 is TGTGCCACCAGTGACACCAAGGGAGCAGAGACCCAGTACTTC. Translated: CATSDTKGAETQYF.

The chain couples TRBV12-3 or TRBV12-4 to TRBJ2-5; D uncertain. Trimming took 3 bases from V and 4 from J, leaving 6 bases between them. CDR3 length: 12 amino acids. The CDR3 loop reads CASSFTRETQYF. CDR3 DNA: TGTGCCAGCAGTTTCACGAGAGAGACCCAGTACTTC.

This clone was picked up a small number of times. CDR3 in DNA: TGCGCCAGCAGCAACTCGGGACTAGCGGGAAATGAGCAGTTCTTC. Translating it yields CASSNSGLAGNEQFF. The rearrangement links TRBV5-1 to TRBJ2-1, with 13 bases lining up with TRBD2. Germline V CDR1 and CDR2: SGHRS, YFSETQ. CDR3 length: 15 residues. The V gene end was trimmed by 4 bases and the J gene end by 7 bases; junction bases not matched to a gene: 5.

Here the CDR3 DNA reads TGTGCCAGCAGTAACCTCGGAGATACGCAGTATTTT. This sequence encodes CASSNLGDTQYF. This chain connects TRBV6-2 or TRBV6-3 to TRBJ2-3, with no clear D. Germline V gene sequence: CDR1 MNHEY, CDR2 SVGEGT. V dropped 5 bases and J dropped 5 bases, with 8 bases sitting between them. This CDR3 contains 12 residues.